This T cell receptor (beta chain) comes out of a study of blood T cell repertoires in COVID-19. Study-wide context: There were acute and convalescent COVID-19 samples, and they came from the United States, Italy and Spain.

The CDR3 is 17 amino acids. Per the study methods: Amplified reference gene primers provided the basis for estimating nucleated cell counts. The repertoire was sequenced with immunoSEQ multiplex PCR; TCRdb's copy has only in-frame clones and lacks some. D and trimming come from the DNA, and the V and J calls and clone size come from that table. The table has tens of thousands of clones, 83% seen once; the top ten hold 16%. The sequence was collected from a man between 35 and 55 years old with acute or convalescent COVID-19. Sample: peripheral blood. The chain is built from TRBV1 and TRBJ2-7; the table names TRBD2, a call not compared with the DNA. TRBV1 is marked as a pseudogene. The CDR3 protein is CTSSHKPLAGGSYEQYV. The CDR3 coding sequence is TGCACCAGCAGCCACAAACCACTAGCGGGGGGCTCCTACGAGCAGTACGTC.